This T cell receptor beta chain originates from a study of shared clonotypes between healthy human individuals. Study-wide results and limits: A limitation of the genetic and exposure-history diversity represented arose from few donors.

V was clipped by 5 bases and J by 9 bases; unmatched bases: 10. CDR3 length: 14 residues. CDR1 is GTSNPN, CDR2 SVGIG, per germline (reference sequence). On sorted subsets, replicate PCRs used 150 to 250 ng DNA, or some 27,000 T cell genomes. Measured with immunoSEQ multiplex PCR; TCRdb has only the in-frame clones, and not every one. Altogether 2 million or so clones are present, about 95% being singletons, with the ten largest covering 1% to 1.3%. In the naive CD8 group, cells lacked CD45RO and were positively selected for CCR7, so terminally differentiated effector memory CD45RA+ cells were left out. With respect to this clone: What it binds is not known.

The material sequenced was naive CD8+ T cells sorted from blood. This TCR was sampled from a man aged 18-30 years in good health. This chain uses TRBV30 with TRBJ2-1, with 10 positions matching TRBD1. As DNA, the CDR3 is TGTGCCTGGGACCGGGACAGGGGTACTCCTGAGCAGTTCTTC. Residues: CAWDRDRGTPEQFF. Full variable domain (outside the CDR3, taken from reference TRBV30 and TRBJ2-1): SQTIHQWPATLVQPVGSPLSLECTVEGTSNPNLYWYRQAAGRGLQLLFYSVGIGQISSEVPQNLSASRPQDRQFILSSKKLLLSDSGFYLCAWDRDRGTPEQFFGPGTRLTVL.